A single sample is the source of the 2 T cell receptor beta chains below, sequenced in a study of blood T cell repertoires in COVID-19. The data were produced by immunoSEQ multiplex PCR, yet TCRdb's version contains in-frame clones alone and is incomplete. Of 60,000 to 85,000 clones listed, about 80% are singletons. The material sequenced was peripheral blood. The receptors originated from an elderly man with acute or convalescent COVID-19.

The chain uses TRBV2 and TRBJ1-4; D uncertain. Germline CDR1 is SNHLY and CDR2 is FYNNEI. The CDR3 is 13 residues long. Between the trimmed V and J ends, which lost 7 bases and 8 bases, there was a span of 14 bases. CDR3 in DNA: TGTGCCAGCACTGGAGGGTTAGGGGAAAAACTGTTTTTT. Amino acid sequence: CASTGGLGEKLFF.

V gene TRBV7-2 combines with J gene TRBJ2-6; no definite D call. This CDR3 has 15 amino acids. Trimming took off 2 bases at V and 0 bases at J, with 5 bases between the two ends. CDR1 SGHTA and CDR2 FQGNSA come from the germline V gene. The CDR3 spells CASSLLSSGANVLTF. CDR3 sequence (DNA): TGTGCCAGCAGCTTACTGAGCTCTGGGGCCAACGTCCTGACTTTC. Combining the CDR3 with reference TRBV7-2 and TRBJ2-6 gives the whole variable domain GAGVSQSPSNKVTEKGKDVELRCDPISGHTALYWYRQSLGQGLEFLIYFQGNSAPDKSGLPSDRFSAERTGGSVSTLTIQRTQQEDSAVYLCASSLLSSGANVLTFGAGSRLTVL.